The 4 T cell receptor beta chains listed next were all sequenced from one sample in a study of blood T cell repertoires in COVID-19. The method was immunoSEQ multiplex PCR; TCRdb's version includes in-frame clones alone and lacks a portion of them. The data contain 200,000 to 250,000 clones, about 86% of them singletons. Sequencing was performed on PBMCs or T cells enriched from blood (not recorded which). The receptors shown here come from a woman in her thirties or forties with acute COVID-19.

The chain employs TRBV5-6 and TRBJ2-6; the match to TRBD1 covers 9 bases. The CDR3 extends over 18 amino acids. J was trimmed by 0 bases and V by 4 bases; bases with no gene match: 8. Germline-derived CDR1 and CDR2 are SGHDT and YYEEEE. This chain's CDR3 is CASSPRDRAHSGANVLTF. CDR3 DNA: TGTGCCAGCAGCCCCCGGGACAGGGCCCACTCTGGGGCCAACGTCCTGACTTTC.

This clone was detected only a few times. The chain combines TRBV2 with TRBJ2-7; perhaps TRBD1 as D (5 bases). The CDR3 loop spans 14 amino acids. Trimming pared 4 bases from V and 0 bases from J, leaving 10 bases between. Germline lookup yields CDR1 SNHLY and CDR2 FYNNEI. CDR3 bases: TGTGCCAGCAGTGTACAGGTTGTCTCCTACGAGCAGTACTTC. It yields the protein CASSVQVVSYEQYF.

The V gene is TRBV11-1, the J gene TRBJ2-4; 9 nucleotides align to TRBD1. The CDR3 is made up of 14 amino acids. Looked up from germline, CDR1 is SGHAT and CDR2 is FQDESV (reference sequence). V shed 1 base and J 9 bases; nucleotides not matched to a gene: 4. CDR3 sequence reads: CASSLGTGASIQYF. DNA for the CDR3: TGTGCCAGCAGCTTAGGGACAGGGGCTTCCATTCAGTACTTC.

This clone was seen ten or more times. The chain employs TRBV11-2 and TRBJ2-1, with 10 nucleotides matching TRBD2. Per the germline V gene, CDR1 is SGHAT and CDR2 is FQNNGV. CDR3 size: 14 residues. The trim removed 4 bases at V and 6 bases at J, leaving 3 bases unmatched. The CDR3 DNA sequence: TGTGCCAGCAGCTGGTCTAGCGGGAGCAATGAGCAGTTCTTC. Translating it yields CASSWSSGSNEQFF.